The sequence of this T cell receptor beta chain was determined in a study of cytomegalovirus exposure and HLA in healthy donors. The overall study: Roughly 80 million unique TCRs from HLA-typed donors made up an early data release.

A multiplex PCR was run with 60 Vbeta primers and 13 Jbeta primers. Using immunoSEQ multiplex PCR, the repertoire was profiled, and TCRdb retains in-frame clones only, with some absent. The sample contains over 250,000 clones, about 75% of which appear only once. Study-wide results and limits: No immune exposure information besides CMV serostatus was available.

Regarding this clone: Its matching antigen is unknown.

This CDR3 is 14 amino acids long. V shed 6 bases and J 7 bases; nucleotides not matched to a gene: 8. Germline V gene data show CDR1 as SGHNT and CDR2 as YENEEA. The sample consisted of PBMCs. The chain has TRBV11-3 and TRBJ2-7; TRBD1 matches at 11 bases. The sequence came from a female donor in good health and CMV-seronegative. In nucleotides, the CDR3 is TGTGCCAGCAGGCCTGGGACAGGGGGTAGGGAGCAGTACTTC. This sequence encodes CASRPGTGGREQYF.